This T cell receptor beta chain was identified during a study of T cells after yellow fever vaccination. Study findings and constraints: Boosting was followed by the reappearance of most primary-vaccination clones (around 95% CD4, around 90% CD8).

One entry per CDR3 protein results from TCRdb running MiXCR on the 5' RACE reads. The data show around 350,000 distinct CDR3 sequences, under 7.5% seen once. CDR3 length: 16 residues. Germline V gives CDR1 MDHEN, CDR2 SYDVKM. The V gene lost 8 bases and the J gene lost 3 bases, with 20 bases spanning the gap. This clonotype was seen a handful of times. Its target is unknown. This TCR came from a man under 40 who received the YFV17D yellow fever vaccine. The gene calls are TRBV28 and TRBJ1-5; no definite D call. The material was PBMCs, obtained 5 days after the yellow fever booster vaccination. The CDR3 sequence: CASATPFDFNNQPQHF. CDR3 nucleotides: TGTGCCAGCGCTACCCCGTTCGACTTCAACAATCAGCCCCAGCATTTT.